A single sample gave rise to the 25 T cell receptor beta chains below, sequenced in a study of T cells after yellow fever vaccination (dated by TCRdb to about 2019). Library preparation employed 5' RACE. Sequencing relied on an Illumina HiSeq 2500. The public reads were run again by TCRdb, first through fastp at Q25 and then through MiXCR, and only productive beta chains were kept. All rows with the same CDR3 protein become a single entry with the most common DNA and genes. This sample has some 350,000 distinct CDR3 sequences in its table, and roughly 8.7% of those were observed once. The ten largest clones capture about a sixth of the sample. The treatment or condition label for this specimen denotes: live attenuated yellow fever vaccine strain. Here the sequenced sample was PBMCs, taken on the day of the first yellow fever vaccination. These receptors were taken from a man between 18 and 35 years old who received the YFV17D yellow fever vaccine.

The chain uses TRBV6-2 or TRBV6-3 and TRBJ2-1; 8 bases are shared with TRBD1. Trimming cost V 2 bases and J 7 bases; bases outside gene matches: 7. This CDR3 has 15 amino acids. Germline CDR1 reads MNHEY; CDR2 reads SVGEGT. Written as DNA, the CDR3 is TGTGCCAGCAGTTACCCGCAGGGGGCTTATAATGAGCAGTTCTTC. Translating it yields CASSYPQGAYNEQFF.

The chain combines TRBV11-2 with TRBJ2-2; 7 bases are shared with TRBD2. With 8 bases clipped from V and 7 bases from J, the junction kept 13 bases outside the gene matches. The CDR3 is 15 residues long. Germline lookup yields CDR1 SGHAT and CDR2 FQNNGV. The CDR3 reads CASEKGSGGYGELFF. Written as DNA, the CDR3 is TGTGCCAGCGAGAAGGGATCCGGGGGGTACGGGGAGCTGTTTTTT.

This clonotype has just a few counts. This chain links TRBV5-1 with TRBJ2-1, with 10 bases fitting TRBD2. J gave up 4 bases and V 4 bases, and 5 bases lay outside the gene matches. Germline V lookup: CDR1 SGHRS, CDR2 YFSETQ. The length of the CDR3 is 15 residues. CDR3 loop: CASSAGTSDYNEQFF. The CDR3 region has the DNA TGCGCCAGCAGCGCCGGGACTAGCGATTACAATGAGCAGTTCTTC.

This clonotype was recorded a few times. The chain is built from TRBV28 and TRBJ1-2, with TRBD1 as a possible D gene (5 bases). In germline, CDR1 is MDHEN, CDR2 SYDVKM. The ends were cut back, 5 bases at V and 0 bases at J, with 13 bases in the middle. This CDR3 region has 15 residues. The CDR3 bases are TGTGCCAGCAGTCCAAAGGGGAGGGCTAACTATGGCTACACCTTC. It translates to CASSPKGRANYGYTF.

CDR3: CASSPTAVPNPTDTQYF. CDR3 nucleotide sequence: TGTGCCAGCAGCCCAACCGCGGTGCCAAACCCCACAGATACGCAGTATTTT. This chain uses TRBV7-9 with TRBJ2-3; D not resolved. V lost 5 bases, J lost 2 bases, and 20 bases lay in between. The germline gives CDR1 SEHNR, CDR2 FQNEAQ (reference sequence). The CDR3 length is 17 residues.

This clonotype was counted ten times or more. V gene TRBV24-1 combines with J gene TRBJ2-3; TRBD2 might be the D (5 bases). CDR1 KGHDR and CDR2 SFDVKD come from the germline V gene. The length of the CDR3 is 15 residues. The ends were cut back, 6 bases at V and 3 bases at J, with 15 bases in the middle. The CDR3 reads CATSTAKGGTDTQYF. CDR3 sequence (DNA): TGTGCCACCAGTACCGCAAAGGGCGGGACAGATACGCAGTATTTT.

This clonotype was found a few times. The chain uses TRBV11-2 and TRBJ2-5, with 11 bases identical to TRBD2. V lost 3 bases and J lost 4; bases outside the gene matches: 13. Germline V gene lookup returns CDR1 SGHAT and CDR2 FQNNGV. The CDR3 has 18 amino acids. The CDR3 coding sequence is TGTGCCAGCAGCTTGGAGGCTAGCGGGGGGATTTTTCGAGAGACCCAGTACTTC. Translation: CASSLEASGGIFRETQYF. Looking up the rest from reference TRBV11-2 and TRBJ2-5 gives the full variable domain: EAGVAQSPRYKIIEKRQSVAFWCNPISGHATLYWYQQILGQGPKLLIQFQNNGVVDDSQLPKDRFSAERLKGVDSTLKIQPAKLEDSAVYLCASSLEASGGIFRETQYFGPGTRLLVL.

There are many counts of this clonotype. The chain has TRBV20-1 and TRBJ2-5; 15 bases map to TRBD2. The V segment lost 2 bases and the J segment 5 bases; nucleotides outside the gene matches: 12. Germline CDR1 and CDR2: DFQATT and SNEGSKA (reference sequence). CDR3 length: 18 residues. This CDR3 is CSARLPGLAGGPEETQYF. The CDR3, as DNA: TGCAGTGCTAGACTTCCCGGACTAGCGGGGGGGCCGGAGGAGACCCAGTACTTC.

This clonotype was found a few times. The gene calls are TRBV5-4 and TRBJ1-1; no reliable D call. Trimming cost V 0 bases and J 4 bases, with 16 bases left between them. Looked up from germline, CDR1 is SGHNT and CDR2 is YYREEE (reference sequence). The CDR3 has 16 residues. The CDR3: CASSLALGGLVTEAFF. CDR3 nucleotide sequence: TGTGCCAGCAGCTTGGCCTTAGGAGGGCTGGTCACTGAAGCTTTCTTT.

This clonotype was seen only a few times. This chain links TRBV7-9 with TRBJ1-2, with D perhaps TRBD1 (5 bases). The CDR3 runs to 16 residues. Between the trimmed V and J ends, which lost 5 bases and 3 bases, there was a span of 19 bases. The germline V gene has CDR1 SEHNR and CDR2 FQNEAQ (reference sequence). CDR3 sequence reads: CASSLLVYGGDYGYTF. The CDR3, as DNA: TGTGCCAGCAGCCTCCTGGTTTATGGGGGGGACTATGGCTACACCTTC.

The genes are TRBV7-2 and TRBJ1-6, with TRBD1 matching over 9 bases. The J segment lost 9 bases and the V segment lost 2 bases, leaving 5 bases of the junction unmatched. There are 15 residues in the CDR3. The germline CDR1 and CDR2 sequences are SGHTA and FQGNSA. CDR3: CASSLRGQGSSPLHF. The CDR3 DNA reads TGTGCCAGCAGCTTAAGGGGACAGGGAAGTTCACCCCTCCACTTT. Full variable domain (missing parts from reference TRBV7-2 and TRBJ1-6): GAGVSQSPSNKVTEKGKDVELRCDPISGHTALYWYRQSLGQGLEFLIYFQGNSAPDKSGLPSDRFSAERTGGSVSTLTIQRTQQEDSAVYLCASSLRGQGSSPLHFGNGTRLTVT.

This clonotype was picked up a small number of times. The V call is TRBV7-9, the J call TRBJ2-7, with 8 bases that match TRBD1. The germline CDR1 and CDR2 sequences are SEHNR and FQNEAQ (reference sequence). Unmatched junction bases numbered 8, after V lost 5 bases and J lost 2 bases. The CDR3 sequence is 15 residues long. The CDR3 protein is CASSPDRGPTYEQYV. For the CDR3, the DNA is TGTGCCAGCAGCCCCGACAGGGGCCCAACCTACGAGCAGTACGTC.

The table lists this clonotype with many counts. The chain combines TRBV4-3 with TRBJ2-3; D is perhaps TRBD2 (6 bases). Trimming pared 0 bases from V and 2 bases from J, leaving 18 bases between. Germline CDR1 LGHNA, CDR2 YSLEER. CDR3 size: 18 residues. Written as DNA, the CDR3 is TGCGCCAGCAGCCAAGATATCAGCGGGTGGAGTGTCACAGATACGCAGTATTTT. This codes for CASSQDISGWSVTDTQYF.

This clonotype was detected only a few times. The chain recombines TRBV7-2 with TRBJ1-5; D is perhaps TRBD1 (6 bases). Deletions cut 5 bases from V and 1 base from J, with 15 bases between. The CDR3 has 16 residues. The germline CDR1 and CDR2 sequences are SGHTA and FQGNSA. As DNA, the CDR3 is TGTGCCAGCAGCCCGGAGCCAGGGGTGAGCAATCAGCCCCAGCATTTT. Encoded protein: CASSPEPGVSNQPQHF.

At least ten counts were recorded for this clonotype. The chain joins TRBV7-3 to TRBJ2-5, with unresolved D. This CDR3 has 17 residues. The germline CDR1 and CDR2 sequences are SGHTA and FQGTGA. The V end lost 2 bases, the J end lost 4 bases, and 20 bases lay between the germline ends. The CDR3 sequence: CASSLFAPNDLPETQYF. The DNA for the CDR3 is TGTGCCAGCAGCTTATTCGCGCCTAATGATCTCCCAGAGACCCAGTACTTC.

This clonotype has at least ten counts. The chain joins TRBV29-1 to TRBJ2-1, with a possible D match to TRBD2 (5 bases). The CDR3 loop spans 16 amino acids. Germline lookup yields CDR1 SQVTM and CDR2 ANQGSEA. V was pared by 5 bases and J by 0 bases, with 17 bases between. The CDR3 region is CSVFSREGRSYNEQFF. CDR3 sequence (DNA): TGCAGCGTTTTTAGCCGGGAAGGACGCTCCTACAATGAGCAGTTCTTC.

The chain carries TRBV6-5 and TRBJ2-7; TRBD2 matches 9 bases. The J segment lost 3 bases and the V segment lost 2 bases, leaving 5 bases of the junction unmatched. The CDR3 is made up of 15 amino acids. From germline, CDR1 is MNHEY and CDR2 SVGAGI. The CDR3 DNA follows: TGTGCCAGCAGTTACAAGCCTAGCGGGGACTACGAGCAGTACGTC. Protein sequence: CASSYKPSGDYEQYV.

The chain links TRBV7-2 to TRBJ1-6, with D possibly being TRBD1 (5 bases). The CDR3 consists of 17 residues. Trimming stripped 2 bases from V and 5 bases from J, with 16 bases between. The germline V gene has CDR1 SGHTA and CDR2 FQGNSA. Here the CDR3 DNA reads TGTGCCAGCAGCTTATACTTCGCGAAGGGGAATAATTCACCCCTCCACTTT. Translation: CASSLYFAKGNNSPLHF.

The rearrangement joins TRBV20-1 to TRBJ2-5; 7 bases map to TRBD1. CDR1 is DFQATT, CDR2 SNEGSKA, per germline (reference sequence). Germline trimming cut 6 bases from V and 5 bases from J; bases unmatched to any gene: 9. This CDR3 is built from 13 residues. CDR3 sequence: CSAIDREGETQYF. DNA for the CDR3: TGCAGTGCCATTGACAGGGAAGGGGAGACCCAGTACTTC.

The chain has TRBV11-2 and TRBJ1-1; D unresolved. Trimming removed 1 base at V and 6 bases at J, with 9 bases between. Germline-derived CDR1 and CDR2 are SGHAT and FQNNGV. CDR3 length: 13 residues. CDR3 sequence reads: CASSLVLTPEAFF. In DNA form, the CDR3 reads TGTGCCAGCAGCTTAGTCTTGACGCCTGAAGCTTTCTTT. Variable domain in full (rest from reference TRBV11-2 and TRBJ1-1): EAGVAQSPRYKIIEKRQSVAFWCNPISGHATLYWYQQILGQGPKLLIQFQNNGVVDDSQLPKDRFSAERLKGVDSTLKIQPAKLEDSAVYLCASSLVLTPEAFFGQGTRLTVV.

This sequence joins TRBV6-5 and TRBJ1-3; D is perhaps TRBD1 (5 bases). The V gene's germline CDR1 is MNHEY and CDR2 SVGAGI. This CDR3 region has 14 residues. V was clipped by 2 bases and J by 0 bases, with 5 bases between them. The CDR3 sequence: CASSYGHSGNTIYF. The CDR3 DNA is TGTGCCAGCAGTTACGGACACTCTGGAAACACCATATATTTT.

This clonotype was seen a handful of times. V and J are TRBV20-1 and TRBJ1-6, with D unresolved. Germline loops: CDR1 DFQATT, CDR2 SNEGSKA (reference sequence). Trimming took 6 bases from V and 5 from J, leaving 17 bases between them. The CDR3 is 15 residues long. The CDR3: CSAPLVVLDNSPLHF. DNA for the CDR3: TGCAGTGCGCCCTTGGTGGTACTAGATAATTCACCCCTCCACTTT.

The chain recombines TRBV4-3 with TRBJ1-4; no clear D. Looked up from germline, CDR1 is LGHNA and CDR2 is YSLEER. This CDR3 has 18 residues. Trimming removed 0 bases at V and 0 bases at J, with 14 bases between. CDR3 region: CASSQDGRQSPTNEKLFF. The DNA for the CDR3 is TGCGCCAGCAGCCAAGATGGGAGGCAGTCTCCAACTAATGAAAAACTGTTTTTT.

The J gene is TRBJ1-6, the V gene TRBV20-1; the match to TRBD1 covers 7 bases. The germline gives CDR1 DFQATT, CDR2 SNEGSKA (reference sequence). The ends lost 8 bases at V and 7 bases at J; junction bases unmatched: 14. The CDR3 totals 15 residues. In nucleotides, the CDR3 is TGCAGTACCCAGGGGGGAAGGGGCCTCAATTCACCCCTCCACTTT. Translation gives CSTQGGRGLNSPLHF.

This clonotype appeared many times. The CDR3 coding sequence is TGTGCCAGCAGTTGGGACAGAGCCTACAATGAGCAGTTCTTC. It encodes CASSWDRAYNEQFF. The gene calls are TRBV6-5 and TRBJ2-1; 7 positions agree with TRBD1. V dropped 4 bases and J dropped 2; count of bases not matched to a gene: 2. The CDR3 spans 14 residues. Germline V gives CDR1 MNHEY, CDR2 SVGAGI.